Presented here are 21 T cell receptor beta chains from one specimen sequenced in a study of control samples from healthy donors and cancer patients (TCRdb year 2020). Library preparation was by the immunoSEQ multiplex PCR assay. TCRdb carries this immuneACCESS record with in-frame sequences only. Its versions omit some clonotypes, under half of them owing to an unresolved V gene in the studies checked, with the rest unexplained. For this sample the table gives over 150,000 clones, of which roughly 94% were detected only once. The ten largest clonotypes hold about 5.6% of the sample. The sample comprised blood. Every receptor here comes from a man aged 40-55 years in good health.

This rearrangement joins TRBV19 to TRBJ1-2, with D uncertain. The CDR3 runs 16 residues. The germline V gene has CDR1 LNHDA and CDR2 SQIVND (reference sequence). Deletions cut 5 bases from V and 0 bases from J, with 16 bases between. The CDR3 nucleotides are TGTGCCAGTAGTTCCTTGACTGCGGGAGCTAACTATGGCTACACCTTC. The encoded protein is CASSSLTAGANYGYTF.

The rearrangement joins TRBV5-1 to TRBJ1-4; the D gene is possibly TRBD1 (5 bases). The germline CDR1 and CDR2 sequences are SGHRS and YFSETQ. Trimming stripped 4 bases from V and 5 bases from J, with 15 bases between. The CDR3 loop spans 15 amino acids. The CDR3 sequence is CASSPQGRRNEKLFF. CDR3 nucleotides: TGCGCCAGCAGCCCTCAGGGACGGAGGAATGAAAAACTGTTTTTT.

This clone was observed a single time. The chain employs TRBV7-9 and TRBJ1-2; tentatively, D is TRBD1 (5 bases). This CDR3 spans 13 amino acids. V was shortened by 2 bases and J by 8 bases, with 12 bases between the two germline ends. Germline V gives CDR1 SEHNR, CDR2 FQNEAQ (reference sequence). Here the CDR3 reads CASSLRAGGGYTF. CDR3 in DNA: TGTGCCAGCAGCTTACGGGCGGGGGGAGGCTACACCTTC.

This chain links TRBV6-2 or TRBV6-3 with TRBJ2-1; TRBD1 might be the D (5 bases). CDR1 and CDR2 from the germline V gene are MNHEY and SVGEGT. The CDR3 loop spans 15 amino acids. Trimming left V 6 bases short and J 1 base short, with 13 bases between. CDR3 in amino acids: CASSWTRNSYNEQFF. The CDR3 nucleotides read TGTGCCAGCAGCTGGACAAGAAATTCCTACAATGAGCAGTTCTTC.

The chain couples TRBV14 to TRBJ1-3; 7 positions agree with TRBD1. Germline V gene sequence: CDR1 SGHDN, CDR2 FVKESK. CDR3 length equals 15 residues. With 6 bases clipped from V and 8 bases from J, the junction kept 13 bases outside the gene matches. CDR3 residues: CASSQSDRARDTIYF. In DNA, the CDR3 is TGTGCCAGCAGTCAATCCGACAGGGCCAGAGACACCATATATTTT.

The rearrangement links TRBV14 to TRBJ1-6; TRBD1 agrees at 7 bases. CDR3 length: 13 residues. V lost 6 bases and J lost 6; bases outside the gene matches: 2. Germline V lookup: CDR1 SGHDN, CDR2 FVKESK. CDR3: CASSRQGNSPLHF. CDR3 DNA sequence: TGTGCCAGCAGTCGACAGGGTAATTCACCCCTCCACTTT.

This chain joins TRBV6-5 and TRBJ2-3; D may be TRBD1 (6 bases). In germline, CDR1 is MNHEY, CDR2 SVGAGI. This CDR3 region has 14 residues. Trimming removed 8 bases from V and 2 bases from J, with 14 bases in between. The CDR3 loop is CASVAGENTDTQYF. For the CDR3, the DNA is TGTGCCAGCGTTGCAGGGGAAAACACAGATACGCAGTATTTT.

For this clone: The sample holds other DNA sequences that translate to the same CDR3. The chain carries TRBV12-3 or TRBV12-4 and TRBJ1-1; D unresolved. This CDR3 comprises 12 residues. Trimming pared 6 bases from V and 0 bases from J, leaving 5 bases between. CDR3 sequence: CASRELNTEAFF. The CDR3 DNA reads TGTGCCAGCAGGGAATTGAACACTGAAGCTTTCTTT.

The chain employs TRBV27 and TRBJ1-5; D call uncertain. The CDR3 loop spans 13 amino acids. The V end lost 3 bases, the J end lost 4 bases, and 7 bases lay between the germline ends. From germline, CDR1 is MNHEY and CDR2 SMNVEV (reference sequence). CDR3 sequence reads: CASSLGRNQPQHF. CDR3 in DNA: TGTGCCAGCAGTTTGGGCAGGAATCAGCCCCAGCATTTT.

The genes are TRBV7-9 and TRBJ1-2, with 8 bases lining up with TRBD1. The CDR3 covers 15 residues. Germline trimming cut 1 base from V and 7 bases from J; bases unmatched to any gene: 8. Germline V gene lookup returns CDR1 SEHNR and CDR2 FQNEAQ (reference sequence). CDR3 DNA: TGTGCCAGCAGCTTAGGGACAGGGAGTTTTTCTGGCTACACCTTC. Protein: CASSLGTGSFSGYTF.

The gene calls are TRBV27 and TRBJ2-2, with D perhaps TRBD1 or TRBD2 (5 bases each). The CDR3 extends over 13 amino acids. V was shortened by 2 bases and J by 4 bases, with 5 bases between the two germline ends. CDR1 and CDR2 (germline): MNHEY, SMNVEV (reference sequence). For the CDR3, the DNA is TGTGCCAGCAGTTTAGGGACCACCGGGGAGCTGTTTTTT. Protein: CASSLGTTGELFF.

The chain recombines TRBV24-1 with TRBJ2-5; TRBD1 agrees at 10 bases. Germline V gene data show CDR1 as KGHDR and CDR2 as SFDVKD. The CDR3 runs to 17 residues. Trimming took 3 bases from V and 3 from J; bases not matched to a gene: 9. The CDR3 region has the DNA TGTGCCACCAGTGATCCTCTGAGGACAGGGGGAGAAGAGACCCAGTACTTC. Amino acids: CATSDPLRTGGEETQYF.

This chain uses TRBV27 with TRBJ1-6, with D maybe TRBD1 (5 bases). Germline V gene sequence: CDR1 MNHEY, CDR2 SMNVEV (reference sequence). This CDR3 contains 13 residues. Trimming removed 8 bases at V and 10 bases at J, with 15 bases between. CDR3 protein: CASAGTEGSPLHF. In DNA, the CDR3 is TGTGCCAGCGCTGGGACGGAAGGGTCACCCCTCCACTTT.

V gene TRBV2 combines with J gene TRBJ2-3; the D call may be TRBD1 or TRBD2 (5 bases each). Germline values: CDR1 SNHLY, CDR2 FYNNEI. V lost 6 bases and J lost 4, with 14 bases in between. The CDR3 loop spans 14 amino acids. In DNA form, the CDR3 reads TGTGCCAGCAGCCCGGGACCCCGGGCAGATACGCAGTATTTT. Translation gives CASSPGPRADTQYF.

CDR3: CASSPSRADTQYF. The CDR3 bases are TGTGCCAGCTCACCGTCCAGGGCAGATACGCAGTATTTT. The chain joins TRBV18 to TRBJ2-3; tentatively, D is TRBD1 (5 bases). Per the germline V gene, CDR1 is KGHSH and CDR2 is LQKENI. V was shortened by 3 bases and J by 4 bases, with 8 bases between the two germline ends. The CDR3 runs to 13 residues. The full variable domain, in which reference TRBV18 and TRBJ2-3 provide the parts outside the CDR3, is NAGVMQNPRHLVRRRGQEARLRCSPMKGHSHVYWYRQLPEEGLKFMVYLQKENIIDESGMPKERFSAEFPKEGPSILRIQQVVRGDSAAYFCASSPSRADTQYFGPGTRLTVL.

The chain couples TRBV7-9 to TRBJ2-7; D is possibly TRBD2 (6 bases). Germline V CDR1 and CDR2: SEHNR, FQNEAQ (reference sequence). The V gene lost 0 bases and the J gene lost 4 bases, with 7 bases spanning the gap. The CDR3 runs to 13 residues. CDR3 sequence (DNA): TGTGCCAGCAGCTTAGCGGAGGGATACGAGCAGTACTTC. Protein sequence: CASSLAEGYEQYF.

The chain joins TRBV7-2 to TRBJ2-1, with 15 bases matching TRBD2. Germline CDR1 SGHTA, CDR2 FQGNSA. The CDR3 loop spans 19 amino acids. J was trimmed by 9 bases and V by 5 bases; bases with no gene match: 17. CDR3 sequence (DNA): TGTGCCAGCAGCGATCCGGGACTAGCGGGGGGATGGGGGTTCGGTGAGCAGTTCTTC. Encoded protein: CASSDPGLAGGWGFGEQFF.

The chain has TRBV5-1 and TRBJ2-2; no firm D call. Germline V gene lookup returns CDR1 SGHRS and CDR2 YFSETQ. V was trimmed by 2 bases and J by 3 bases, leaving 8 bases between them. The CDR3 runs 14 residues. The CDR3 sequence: CASSFALDTGELFF. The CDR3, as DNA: TGCGCCAGCAGCTTCGCGTTGGACACCGGGGAGCTGTTTTTT.

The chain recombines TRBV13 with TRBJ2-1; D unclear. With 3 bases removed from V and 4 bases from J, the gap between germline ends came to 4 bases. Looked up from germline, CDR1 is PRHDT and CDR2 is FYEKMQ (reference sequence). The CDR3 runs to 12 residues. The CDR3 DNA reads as TGTGCCAGCAGCTTTAGATACAATGAGCAGTTCTTC. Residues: CASSFRYNEQFF.

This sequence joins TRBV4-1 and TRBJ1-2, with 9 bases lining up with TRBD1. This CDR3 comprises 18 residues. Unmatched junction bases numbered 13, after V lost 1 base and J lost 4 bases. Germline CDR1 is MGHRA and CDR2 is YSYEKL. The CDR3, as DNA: TGCGCCAGCAGCCAAGCCCCAAGCCGGACAGGGGAGGGCTATGGCTACACCTTC. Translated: CASSQAPSRTGEGYGYTF.

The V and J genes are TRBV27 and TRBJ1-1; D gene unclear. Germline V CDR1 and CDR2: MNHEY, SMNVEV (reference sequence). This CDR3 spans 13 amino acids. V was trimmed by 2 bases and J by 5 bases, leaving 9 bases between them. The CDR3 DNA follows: TGTGCCAGCAGTTTAGGGCATGGGACTGAAGCTTTCTTT. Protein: CASSLGHGTEAFF.